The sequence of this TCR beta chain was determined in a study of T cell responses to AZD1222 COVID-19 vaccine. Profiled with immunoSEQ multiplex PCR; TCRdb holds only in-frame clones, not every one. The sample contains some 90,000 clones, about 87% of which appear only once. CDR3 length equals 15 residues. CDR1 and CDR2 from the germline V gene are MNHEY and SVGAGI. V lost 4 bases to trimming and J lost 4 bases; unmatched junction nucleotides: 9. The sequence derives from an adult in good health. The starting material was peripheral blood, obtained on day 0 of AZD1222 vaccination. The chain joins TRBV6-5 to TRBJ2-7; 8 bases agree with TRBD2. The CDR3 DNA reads TGTGCCAGCAGTTCCCGAGTAGCGGGACGTTACGAGCAGTACTTC. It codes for CASSSRVAGRYEQYF.